This is a list of T cell receptor beta chains from one sample in a study of chemoradiotherapy in HPV16-positive cancers. Using immunoSEQ multiplex PCR, the repertoire was profiled, and TCRdb retains in-frame clones only, with some absent. The profile covers tens of thousands of clones, with roughly 82% appearing a single time and less than 6.5% taken by the ten largest. The sample here was blood, taken from a patient who underwent chemoradiotherapy. These receptors all come from a human donor with HPV-associated anogenital cancer. Both conserved end residues are part of each CDR3. Each record gives: J gene, D gene, V gene, CDR3 protein, CDR3 DNA. A D gene is named only where the DNA matches it firmly.

j_gene: TRBJ2-3
d_gene: .
v_gene: TRBV19
CDR3aa: CASSPGRGYTDTQYF
CDR3nt: TGTGCCAGTAGCCCGGGACGGGGATACACAGATACGCAGTATTTT

j_gene: TRBJ2-6
d_gene: .
v_gene: TRBV7-2
CDR3aa: CASSLGSGANVLTF
CDR3nt: TGTGCCAGCAGCTTGGGATCTGGGGCCAACGTCCTGACTTTC

j_gene: TRBJ2-5
d_gene: .
v_gene: TRBV5-5
CDR3aa: CASSSYKLQETQYF
CDR3nt: TGTGCCAGCAGCTCCTACAAGTTACAAGAGACCCAGTACTTC

j_gene: TRBJ1-1
d_gene: .
v_gene: TRBV18
CDR3aa: CASSPPSLSGNTEAFF
CDR3nt: TGTGCCAGCTCACCCCCGTCACTGTCGGGGAACACTGAAGCTTTCTTT

j_gene: TRBJ1-4
d_gene: TRBD1
v_gene: TRBV9
CDR3aa: CASSVASQMDRGLSSTNEKLFF
CDR3nt: TGTGCCAGCAGCGTAGCTTCACAGATGGACAGGGGTTTATCGTCGACTAATGAAAAACTGTTTTTT

j_gene: TRBJ2-1
d_gene: .
v_gene: TRBV6-5
CDR3aa: CASRYAVGRGEQFF
CDR3nt: TGTGCCAGCAGGTACGCAGTTGGAAGGGGTGAGCAGTTCTTC

j_gene: TRBJ1-2
d_gene: .
v_gene: TRBV7-8
CDR3aa: CASSLVSGSGYTF
CDR3nt: TGTGCCAGCAGCTTAGTATCAGGGTCCGGCTACACCTTC

j_gene: TRBJ1-1
d_gene: TRBD1
v_gene: TRBV25-1
CDR3aa: CASSSRTGGTEAFF
CDR3nt: TGTGCCAGCAGTTCACGGACAGGGGGCACTGAAGCTTTCTTT

j_gene: TRBJ1-1
d_gene: .
v_gene: TRBV7-2
CDR3aa: CASSSQGPTNTEAFF
CDR3nt: TGTGCCAGCAGCTCACAGGGACCTACGAACACTGAAGCTTTCTTT

j_gene: TRBJ1-1
d_gene: .
v_gene: TRBV21-1
CDR3aa: CASSKIFEGPGTEAFF
CDR3nt: TGTGCCAGCAGCAAGATATTCGAGGGGCCTGGGACTGAAGCTTTCTTT

j_gene: TRBJ1-1
d_gene: .
v_gene: TRBV7-2
CDR3aa: CASSLRGGGTEAFF
CDR3nt: TGTGCCAGCAGCTTACGTGGGGGAGGGACTGAAGCTTTCTTT

j_gene: TRBJ2-5
d_gene: TRBD2
v_gene: TRBV19
CDR3aa: CASSIRLAGIQETQYF
CDR3nt: TGTGCCAGTAGTATCCGACTAGCGGGAATCCAAGAGACCCAGTACTTC

j_gene: TRBJ1-2
d_gene: TRBD1
v_gene: TRBV6-1
CDR3aa: CASSAGQGLYGYTF
CDR3nt: TGTGCCAGCAGTGCAGGACAGGGCTTATATGGCTACACCTTC

j_gene: TRBJ1-1
d_gene: .
v_gene: TRBV5-1
CDR3aa: CASSWGLGTEAFF
CDR3nt: TGCGCCAGCAGTTGGGGACTCGGGACAGAAGCTTTCTTT

j_gene: TRBJ2-3
d_gene: TRBD2
v_gene: TRBV14
CDR3aa: CASSQAVGLADLDTQYF
CDR3nt: TGTGCCAGCAGCCAAGCCGTCGGCCTAGCGGATTTGGATACGCAGTATTTT

j_gene: TRBJ2-5
d_gene: TRBD2
v_gene: TRBV5-4
CDR3aa: CASSSSGGASQETQYF
CDR3nt: TGTGCCAGCAGCTCCAGCGGGGGGGCCTCTCAAGAGACCCAGTACTTC

j_gene: TRBJ2-3
d_gene: TRBD1
v_gene: TRBV9
CDR3aa: CASSVLTGEVTDTQYF
CDR3nt: TGTGCCAGCAGCGTTCTGACAGGGGAGGTCACAGATACGCAGTATTTT